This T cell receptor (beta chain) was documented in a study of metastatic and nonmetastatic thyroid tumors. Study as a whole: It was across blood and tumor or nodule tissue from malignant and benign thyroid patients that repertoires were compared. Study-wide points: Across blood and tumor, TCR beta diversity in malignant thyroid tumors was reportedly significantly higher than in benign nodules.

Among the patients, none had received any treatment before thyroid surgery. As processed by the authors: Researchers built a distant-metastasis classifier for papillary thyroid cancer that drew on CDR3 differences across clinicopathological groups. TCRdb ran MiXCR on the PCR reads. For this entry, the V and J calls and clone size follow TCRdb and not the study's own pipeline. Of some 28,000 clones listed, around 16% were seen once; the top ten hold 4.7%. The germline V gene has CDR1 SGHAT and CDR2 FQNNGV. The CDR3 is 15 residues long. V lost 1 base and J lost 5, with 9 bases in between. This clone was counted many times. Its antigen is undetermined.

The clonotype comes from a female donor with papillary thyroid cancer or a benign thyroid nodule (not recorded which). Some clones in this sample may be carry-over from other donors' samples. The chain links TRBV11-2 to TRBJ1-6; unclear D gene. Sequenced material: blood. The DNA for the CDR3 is TGTGCCAGCAGCTTAGGGGCCGCACATAATTCACCCCTCCACTTT. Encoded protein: CASSLGAAHNSPLHF. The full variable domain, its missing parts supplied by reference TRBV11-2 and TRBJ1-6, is EAGVAQSPRYKIIEKRQSVAFWCNPISGHATLYWYQQILGQGPKLLIQFQNNGVVDDSQLPKDRFSAERLKGVDSTLKIQPAKLEDSAVYLCASSLGAAHNSPLHFGNGTRLTVT.